This T cell receptor (beta chain) was observed in a study of shared clonotypes between healthy human individuals (TCRdb year 2020). As for the study more broadly: A few men and a couple of women, aged 18 to 49 years, made up the cohort. For each donor, CD4 naive and CD4 memory were each given three plates, CD8 naive was given two plates, and CD8 memory was given one plate. Blood TCR repertoires of roughly five healthy adults were deeply sequenced to estimate repertoire size and the extent of clonotype sharing between individuals. To increase sequencing depth and limit assay-specific biases, different laboratories used diverse techniques to prepare libraries and sequence TCR repertoires. Per donor, leukapheresis produced somewhere between about 0.9 and 9.5 billion PBMCs. Study-level results and caveats: Across a few donors, roughly 5.1% of naive CD4, roughly 3.5% of naive CD8, about 2.3% of memory CD4, and approximately 0.4% of memory CD8 clonotypes were shared. Compared with non-shared clonotypes, clonotypes shared by all four sorted-subset donors had higher generation probabilities. Estimated clonotype richness was generally larger for naive than for memory subsets. Incomplete sequencing was indicated by rarefaction of sorted-subset datasets, despite the large sequencing depth. Sampling was restricted to blood, and TCR repertoires in tissue are likely to differ from TCR repertoires in blood. Pairwise subsampling indicated that sequencing depth was expected to affect the degree of clonotype sharing among donors. The small number of donors limited the genetic and exposure-history diversity represented.

TCR CDR3 regions were amplified from genomic DNA by multiplex PCR using the deep immunoSEQ assay. Genomic DNA extracted from each cell subset was distributed evenly over all wells of several immunoSEQ 96-well plates, and each plate served as one replicate. Each replicate PCR for sorted subsets received around 200 ng genomic DNA, equal to roughly 29,000 T cell genomes. Purified libraries were quantified with a Qubit 3.0 fluorometer, sized on a Bioanalyzer 2100, and re-quantified with the KAPA Library Quantification kit. Every immunoSEQ 96-well plate was sequenced on a separate single-read 150-cycle Illumina NextSeq 550 flow cell. The study's own analysis went as follows. Because the immunoSEQ output included only junctional sequences and no quality scores, the filtering could not be the same as the filtering used for full-length reads. To assign V/J genes and CDR3, sequences were annotated against IMGT germline references using PyIR, a Python wrapper for IgBLAST v1.9. Any read was removed if the V/J assignment was weak (E-value above 1e-6), the CDR3 was missing, or the read contained stop codons, out-of-frame junctions, or ambiguous translated residues. V3J clonotypes were defined as sequences sharing the same inferred V gene, J gene, and CDR3 amino acid sequence. Percentage overlap between repertoires was calculated by dividing the number of shared unique clonotypes by the size of the smaller repertoire. Three approaches were used to assess repertoire richness: RTK rarefaction, the Chao1 estimator, and Recon v2.1 estimates of unobserved clonotypes. Generation probabilities were computed with OLGA for all TCRbeta clonotypes obtained by the gDNA method from several donors. As stored in TCRdb, this immuneACCESS dataset retains in-frame rearrangements with V and J assigned. A fraction of the clones does not appear; measured against another copy, unresolved V genes explain less than half of the discrepancy, and the remainder lacks a known reason. V, J and clone size are those of that table, while D and trimming were read from the DNA. The sample table shows 600,000 to 700,000 clones, and around 73% are seen once. The top ten clonotypes cover roughly 2% of the sample.

Donors were healthy HIV-negative adults with no recently reported acute infections or vaccinations. All donors were Caucasian adults living in Nashville, Tennessee, USA. CD4+ T cells were enriched through magnetic negative selection, after which naive cells were positively selected on CD45RA and the remaining negative fraction served as the memory subset. Blood was obtained by leukapheresis, after which PBMCs were separated by Ficoll-Histopaque density gradient centrifugation and cryopreserved in liquid nitrogen vapor phase. Analytical flow cytometry was used to check the purity and quantity of each magnetically sorted T cell population. From each sorted fraction, genomic DNA was isolated and quantified by UV absorbance on a Nanodrop 2000c. As for this clone: The target of this receptor is not known. It has no much larger one-base neighbor in the sample; base qualities were not kept.

The CDR3 runs 13 residues from the cysteine to the phenylalanine. Of the read, only the CDR3 DNA is kept; its 39 bases are in frame from base 1. Looking up the germline V gene yields CDR1 SGHRS and CDR2 YFSETQ. Clipping removes 4 bases from V and 7 bases from J, with 8 as the unmatched junction base count. The chain employs TRBV5-1 and TRBJ2-7; 7 of the junction bases match TRBD2. The sequenced material came from memory CD4+ T cells sorted from blood. The sample's cell subset or site, from its label and the paper: CD45RA-negative fraction. This receptor was obtained from a woman in her twenties or thirties in good health. The sequenced DNA: TGCGCCAGCAGCCCCTGGGAGGGATGGGAGCAGTACTTC. This yields the protein CASSPWEGWEQYF.